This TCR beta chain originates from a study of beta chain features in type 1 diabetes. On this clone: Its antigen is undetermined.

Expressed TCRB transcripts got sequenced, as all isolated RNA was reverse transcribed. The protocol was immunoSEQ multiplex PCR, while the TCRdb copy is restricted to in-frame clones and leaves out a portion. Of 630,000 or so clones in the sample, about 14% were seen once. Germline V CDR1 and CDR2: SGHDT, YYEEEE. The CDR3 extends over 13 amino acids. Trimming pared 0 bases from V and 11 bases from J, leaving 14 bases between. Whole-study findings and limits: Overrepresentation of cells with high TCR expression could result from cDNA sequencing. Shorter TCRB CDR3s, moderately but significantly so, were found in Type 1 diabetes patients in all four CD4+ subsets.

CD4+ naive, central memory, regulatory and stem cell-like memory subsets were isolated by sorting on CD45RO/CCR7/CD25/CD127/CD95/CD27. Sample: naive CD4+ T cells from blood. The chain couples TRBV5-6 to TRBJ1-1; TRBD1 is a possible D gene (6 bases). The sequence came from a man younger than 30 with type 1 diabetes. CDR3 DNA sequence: TGTGCCAGCAGCTTGGAGACAGGCGCGGAGGCTTTCTTT. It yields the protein CASSLETGAEAFF.